Presented here are 15 T cell receptor beta chains from one specimen sequenced in a study of cytotoxic CD8 clonotypes in ibrutinib-treated CLL (dated by TCRdb to 2020 to 2022). To prepare the library, the immunoSEQ multiplex PCR assay was applied. Not all clones reach the TCRdb copy of this immuneACCESS table, which keeps in-frame sequences only. Checked studies attribute under half of the gap to unresolved V genes and leave the rest unexplained. For this sample the table gives about 160,000 clones, of which around 84% were detected only once. The ten largest clones capture approximately 2% of the sample. The time point tag for this specimen amounts to: 12 to 13 months on ibrutinib. The sample in question was PBMCs, obtained after 12 months of ibrutinib treatment. These receptors originate from a human donor with chronic lymphocytic leukemia.

CDR3 sequence reads: CATRGGTGEKQYF. In DNA, the CDR3 is TGTGCCACCCGTGGGGGGACAGGGGAAAAGCAGTACTTC. This rearrangement joins TRBV28 to TRBJ2-7; 10 bases match TRBD1. The CDR3 totals 13 residues. Germline CDR1 reads MDHEN; CDR2 reads SYDVKM. V lost 10 bases, J lost 8 bases, and 11 bases stayed unmatched.

The chain links TRBV11-2 to TRBJ1-4; D is ambiguous. Germline V CDR1 and CDR2: SGHAT, FQNNGV. V gave up 5 bases and J gave up 7 bases, with 14 bases separating them. This CDR3 spans 14 amino acids. Here the CDR3 reads CASSNQNRGEKLFF. The CDR3 DNA reads as TGTGCCAGCAGCAACCAAAACCGGGGTGAAAAACTGTTTTTT.

The chain has TRBV6-6 and TRBJ1-1; no clear D gene. Germline V gene lookup returns CDR1 MNHNY and CDR2 SVGAGI (reference sequence). V lost 0 bases, J lost 0 bases, and 5 bases lay in between. This CDR3 is built from 14 residues. CDR3 nucleotide sequence: TGTGCCAGCAGTTACTCGACCTTGAACACTGAAGCTTTCTTT. It codes for CASSYSTLNTEAFF.

The V call is TRBV9, the J call TRBJ1-1; D not certain. The germline gives CDR1 SGDLS, CDR2 YYNGEE. The V end was cut by 0 bases, the J end by 5 bases, with 14 bases between. This CDR3 spans 15 amino acids. The CDR3 DNA reads TGTGCCAGCAGCGTAGCCCCCACAGCGGGAACTGAAGCTTTCTTT. Its translation is CASSVAPTAGTEAFF. The full variable domain, with the rest looked up from reference TRBV9 and TRBJ1-1, is DSGVTQTPKHLITATGQRVTLRCSPRSGDLSVYWYQQSLDQGLQFLIQYYNGEERAKGNILERFSAQQFPDLHSELNLSSLELGDSALYFCASSVAPTAGTEAFFGQGTRLTVV.

The chain employs TRBV28 and TRBJ2-7; perhaps TRBD2 as D (5 bases). The V gene's germline CDR1 is MDHEN and CDR2 SYDVKM. The CDR3 consists of 12 residues. The V gene lost 5 bases and the J gene lost 6 bases, with 11 bases spanning the gap. The CDR3 coding sequence is TGTGCCAGCAGTCCCGGGGTGATCGAGCAGTACTTC. Translated: CASSPGVIEQYF.

The rearrangement joins TRBV5-8 to TRBJ2-3, with 8 nucleotides matching TRBD2. V shed 5 bases and J 0 bases; nucleotides not matched to a gene: 11. From germline, CDR1 is SGHTS and CDR2 YDEGEE. The CDR3 spans 17 residues. CDR3 bases: TGTGCCAGCAGATCTCTAGCGGGCCGAACTAGCACAGATACGCAGTATTTT. This gives the protein CASRSLAGRTSTDTQYF.

The genes are TRBV5-1 and TRBJ2-5, with D perhaps matching TRBD2 (5 bases). The CDR3 is 16 residues long. V was trimmed by 0 bases and J by 5 bases, leaving 17 bases between them. Looked up from germline, CDR1 is SGHRS and CDR2 is YFSETQ. CDR3 region: CASSLGSGSAGETQYF. The DNA of the CDR3 is TGCGCCAGCAGCTTGGGGTCGGGGTCGGCCGGGGAGACCCAGTACTTC.

The chain recombines TRBV21-1 with TRBJ1-5. TRBV21-1 is a pseudogene locus. There are 15 residues in the CDR3. CDR3 nucleotide sequence: TGTGCCAGCAGCAAAGTAACGGGGTTGGGTCAGCCCCAGCATTTT. It encodes CASSKVTGLGQPQHF.

The chain couples TRBV28 to TRBJ2-1, with D maybe TRBD1 (6 bases). The CDR3 covers 14 residues. V gave up 5 bases and J gave up 6 bases, with 14 bases separating them. From germline, CDR1 is MDHEN and CDR2 SYDVKM. CDR3 region: CASSPGQRGNEQFF. CDR3 nucleotides: TGTGCCAGCAGTCCCGGACAGAGGGGCAATGAGCAGTTCTTC.

The chain has TRBV18 and TRBJ2-3; 11 nucleotides match TRBD2. Germline V gives CDR1 KGHSH, CDR2 LQKENI. V gave up 3 bases and J gave up 0 bases; unmatched junction bases: 5. The length of the CDR3 is 17 residues. The CDR3, as DNA: TGTGCCAGCTCACCGAGACTAGCGGGACCTAGCACAGATACGCAGTATTTT. It is translated as CASSPRLAGPSTDTQYF.

DNA for the CDR3: TGTGCCAGCAGCTTGGGTCGGGGGGCAGCTTTCTTT. It is translated as CASSLGRGAAFF. The chain links TRBV5-4 to TRBJ1-1; maybe TRBD1 (6 bases). Trimming cost V 0 bases and J 10 bases, with 10 bases left between them. CDR1 is SGHNT and CDR2 is YYREEE in the germline V gene (reference sequence). This CDR3 is 12 amino acids long.

The chain links TRBV10-3 to TRBJ1-2; 9 nucleotides align to TRBD1. J was trimmed by 3 bases and V by 2 bases; bases with no gene match: 10. Germline V gene sequence: CDR1 ENHRY, CDR2 SYGVKD. The CDR3 totals 17 residues. The CDR3 coding sequence is TGTGCCATCAGTGAGACACCGGGACAGGGTTTGGACTATGGCTACACCTTC. Protein: CAISETPGQGLDYGYTF.

CDR3 region: CASSLWYLKTGASYNEQFF. The CDR3 region has the DNA TGTGCCAGCAGTTTATGGTATTTGAAGACAGGGGCGTCCTACAATGAGCAGTTCTTC. The chain uses TRBV27 and TRBJ2-1, with TRBD1 matching 8 bases. The V and J ends lost 1 base and 1 base, in that order; junction bases with no gene match: 12. There are 19 residues in the CDR3. The germline CDR1 and CDR2 sequences are MNHEY and SMNVEV (reference sequence).

This sequence joins TRBV6-5 and TRBJ1-2, with D hard to call. CDR1 MNHEY and CDR2 SVGAGI come from the germline V gene. CDR3 size: 13 residues. Trimming stripped 4 bases from V and 2 bases from J, with 8 bases between. For the CDR3, the DNA is TGTGCCAGCAGTTCCGGGCAGAACTATGGCTACACCTTC. This translates into CASSSGQNYGYTF.

The J gene is TRBJ2-6, the V gene TRBV10-3; 8 nucleotides match TRBD2. The CDR3 runs 17 residues. The trim removed 7 bases at V and 0 bases at J, leaving 8 bases unmatched. From germline, CDR1 is ENHRY and CDR2 SYGVKD. Here the CDR3 reads CAITGASGRSGANVLTF. CDR3 DNA sequence: TGTGCCATCACCGGTGCTAGCGGGCGCTCTGGGGCCAACGTCCTGACTTTC.